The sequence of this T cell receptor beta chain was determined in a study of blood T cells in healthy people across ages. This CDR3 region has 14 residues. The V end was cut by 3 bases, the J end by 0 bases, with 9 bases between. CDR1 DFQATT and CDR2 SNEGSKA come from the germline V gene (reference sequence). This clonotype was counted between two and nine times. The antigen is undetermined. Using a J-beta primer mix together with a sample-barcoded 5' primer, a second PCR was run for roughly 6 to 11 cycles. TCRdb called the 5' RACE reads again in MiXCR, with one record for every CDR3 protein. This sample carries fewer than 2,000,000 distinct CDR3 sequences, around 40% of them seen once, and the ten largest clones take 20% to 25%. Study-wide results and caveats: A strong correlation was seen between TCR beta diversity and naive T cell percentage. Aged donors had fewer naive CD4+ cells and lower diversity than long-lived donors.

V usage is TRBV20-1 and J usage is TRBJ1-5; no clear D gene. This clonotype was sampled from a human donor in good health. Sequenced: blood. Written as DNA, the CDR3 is TGCAGTGCTAGTGTCGGGTATAGCAATCAGCCCCAGCATTTT. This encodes CSASVGYSNQPQHF.